The entry below describes one TCR beta chain. Its antigen is not known. What was amplified from RNA transcripts were TCR beta CDR3 regions. The HTBI primer set drove a first-round RT-PCR of the TCR CDR3. TCRdb used MiXCR to reprocess the multiplex PCR reads, holding one entry per CDR3 protein. The data show under 400,000 distinct CDR3 sequences, with roughly 15% seen just once and roughly 19% held by the top ten. The diagnostic basis comprised clinical symptoms, serum thyroxine and TRAb, thyroid ultrasound and orbital computed tomography. This record belongs to a study of T cells in Graves' hyperthyroidism and ophthalmopathy. General observations from the study: From stable hyperthyroidism, ophthalmopathy was separated by a 13 V-J model. In the blood, most expanded thyroid clonotypes above 0.001 appeared as well.

The TCR comes from a woman aged 60-70 years with Graves' ophthalmopathy. The source material was blood.

The DNA of the CDR3 is TGCAGTGCTAGACCAGGACTAGCGTACGAGCAGTACTTC. The encoded protein is CSARPGLAYEQYF. The chain carries TRBV20-1 and TRBJ2-7; 9 bases are shared with TRBD2. With V trimmed by 2 bases and J by 4 bases, 3 bases remained unmatched. The CDR3 is 13 amino acids. Germline lookup yields CDR1 DFQATT and CDR2 SNEGSKA (reference sequence).